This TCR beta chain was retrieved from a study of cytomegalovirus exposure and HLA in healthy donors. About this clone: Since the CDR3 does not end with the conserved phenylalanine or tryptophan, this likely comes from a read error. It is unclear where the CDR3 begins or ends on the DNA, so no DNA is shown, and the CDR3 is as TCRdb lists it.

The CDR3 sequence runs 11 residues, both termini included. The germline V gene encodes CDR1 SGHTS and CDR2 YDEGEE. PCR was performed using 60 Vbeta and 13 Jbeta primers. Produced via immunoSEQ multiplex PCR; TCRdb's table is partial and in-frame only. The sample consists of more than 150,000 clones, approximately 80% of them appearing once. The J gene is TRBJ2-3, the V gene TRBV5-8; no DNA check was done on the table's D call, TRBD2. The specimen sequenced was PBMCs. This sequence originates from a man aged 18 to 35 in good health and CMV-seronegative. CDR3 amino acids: CASSAGRESRI.